This TCR beta chain was identified during a study of spatial heterogeneity in lung cancer. Study summary: Detection of beta-chain sequences consistently exceeded that of alpha-chain sequences.

Described time point: sample taken at primary tumor resection. The donors comprised some 70 untreated early-stage non-small cell lung cancer patients. From tumor, nontumor lung or frozen PBMC, whole RNA was taken unsorted for sequencing. TCRdb called the 5' RACE reads again in MiXCR, with one record for every CDR3 protein. The sample yields 15,000 to 20,000 distinct CDR3 sequences, 5.8% seen once. With respect to this clonotype: The antigen is undetermined. This beta chain is an off-target read within a library intended for alpha chains, so its frequency means little.

Trimming removed 4 bases from V and 4 bases from J; junction bases left unmatched: 7. Germline CDR1 is SQVTM and CDR2 is ANQGSEA. The CDR3 consists of 15 residues. General study results and limits: Tumors with more nonsynonymous mutations had more expanded intratumoral alpha and beta TCRs.

The J gene is TRBJ2-3, the V gene TRBV29-1; 11 nucleotides match TRBD2. The clonotype was recovered from a female donor with early-stage non-small cell lung cancer. Sequenced here: lung tumor tissue, sampled at surgery. The CDR3 loop is CSVARTSGSPDTQYF. CDR3 nucleotide sequence: TGCAGCGTTGCTAGAACTAGCGGGAGTCCAGATACGCAGTATTTT.